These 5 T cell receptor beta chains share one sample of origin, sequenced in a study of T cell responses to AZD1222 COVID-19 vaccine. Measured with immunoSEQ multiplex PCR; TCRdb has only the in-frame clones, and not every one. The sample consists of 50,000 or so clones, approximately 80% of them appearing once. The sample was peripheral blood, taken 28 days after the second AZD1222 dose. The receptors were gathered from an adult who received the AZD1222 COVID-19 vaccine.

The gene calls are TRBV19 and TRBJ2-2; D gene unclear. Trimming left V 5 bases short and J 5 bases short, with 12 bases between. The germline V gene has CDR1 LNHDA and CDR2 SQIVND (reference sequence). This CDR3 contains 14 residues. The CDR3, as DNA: TGTGCCAGTAGTTTCTCTTTTGCGACCGGGGAGCTGTTTTTT. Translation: CASSFSFATGELFF. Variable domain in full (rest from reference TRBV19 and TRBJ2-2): DGGITQSPKYLFRKEGQNVTLSCEQNLNHDAMYWYRQDPGQGLRLIYYSQIVNDFQKGDIAEGYSVSREKKESFPLTVTSAQKNPTAFYLCASSFSFATGELFFGEGSRLTVL.

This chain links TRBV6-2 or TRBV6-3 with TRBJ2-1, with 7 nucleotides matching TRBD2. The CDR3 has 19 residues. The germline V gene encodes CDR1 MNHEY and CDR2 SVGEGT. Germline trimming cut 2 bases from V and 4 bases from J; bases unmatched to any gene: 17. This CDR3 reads CASSYLPLATSEGYNEQFF. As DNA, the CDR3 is TGTGCCAGCAGTTACCTTCCTCTAGCAACTAGCGAAGGGTACAATGAGCAGTTCTTC.

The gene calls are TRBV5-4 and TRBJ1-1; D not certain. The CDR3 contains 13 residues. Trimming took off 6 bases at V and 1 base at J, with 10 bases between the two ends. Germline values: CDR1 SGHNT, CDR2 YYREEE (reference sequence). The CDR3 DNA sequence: TGTGCCAGCAAGGCAGGAAAGAACACTGAAGCTTTCTTT. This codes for CASKAGKNTEAFF.

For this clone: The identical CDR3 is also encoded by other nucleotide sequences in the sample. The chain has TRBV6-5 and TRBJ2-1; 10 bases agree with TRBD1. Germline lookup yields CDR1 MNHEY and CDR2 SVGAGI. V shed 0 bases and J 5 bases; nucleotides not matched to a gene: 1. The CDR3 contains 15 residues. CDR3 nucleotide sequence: TGTGCCAGCAGTTACTCGGGACAGGGGAACAATGAGCAGTTCTTC. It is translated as CASSYSGQGNNEQFF.

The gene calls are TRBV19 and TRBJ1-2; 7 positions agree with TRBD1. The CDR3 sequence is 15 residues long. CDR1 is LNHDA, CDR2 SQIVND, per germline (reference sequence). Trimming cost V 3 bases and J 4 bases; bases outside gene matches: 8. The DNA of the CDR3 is TGTGCCAGTAGTATTCGTGGGACAGCCTTCTATGGCTACACCTTC. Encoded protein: CASSIRGTAFYGYTF.